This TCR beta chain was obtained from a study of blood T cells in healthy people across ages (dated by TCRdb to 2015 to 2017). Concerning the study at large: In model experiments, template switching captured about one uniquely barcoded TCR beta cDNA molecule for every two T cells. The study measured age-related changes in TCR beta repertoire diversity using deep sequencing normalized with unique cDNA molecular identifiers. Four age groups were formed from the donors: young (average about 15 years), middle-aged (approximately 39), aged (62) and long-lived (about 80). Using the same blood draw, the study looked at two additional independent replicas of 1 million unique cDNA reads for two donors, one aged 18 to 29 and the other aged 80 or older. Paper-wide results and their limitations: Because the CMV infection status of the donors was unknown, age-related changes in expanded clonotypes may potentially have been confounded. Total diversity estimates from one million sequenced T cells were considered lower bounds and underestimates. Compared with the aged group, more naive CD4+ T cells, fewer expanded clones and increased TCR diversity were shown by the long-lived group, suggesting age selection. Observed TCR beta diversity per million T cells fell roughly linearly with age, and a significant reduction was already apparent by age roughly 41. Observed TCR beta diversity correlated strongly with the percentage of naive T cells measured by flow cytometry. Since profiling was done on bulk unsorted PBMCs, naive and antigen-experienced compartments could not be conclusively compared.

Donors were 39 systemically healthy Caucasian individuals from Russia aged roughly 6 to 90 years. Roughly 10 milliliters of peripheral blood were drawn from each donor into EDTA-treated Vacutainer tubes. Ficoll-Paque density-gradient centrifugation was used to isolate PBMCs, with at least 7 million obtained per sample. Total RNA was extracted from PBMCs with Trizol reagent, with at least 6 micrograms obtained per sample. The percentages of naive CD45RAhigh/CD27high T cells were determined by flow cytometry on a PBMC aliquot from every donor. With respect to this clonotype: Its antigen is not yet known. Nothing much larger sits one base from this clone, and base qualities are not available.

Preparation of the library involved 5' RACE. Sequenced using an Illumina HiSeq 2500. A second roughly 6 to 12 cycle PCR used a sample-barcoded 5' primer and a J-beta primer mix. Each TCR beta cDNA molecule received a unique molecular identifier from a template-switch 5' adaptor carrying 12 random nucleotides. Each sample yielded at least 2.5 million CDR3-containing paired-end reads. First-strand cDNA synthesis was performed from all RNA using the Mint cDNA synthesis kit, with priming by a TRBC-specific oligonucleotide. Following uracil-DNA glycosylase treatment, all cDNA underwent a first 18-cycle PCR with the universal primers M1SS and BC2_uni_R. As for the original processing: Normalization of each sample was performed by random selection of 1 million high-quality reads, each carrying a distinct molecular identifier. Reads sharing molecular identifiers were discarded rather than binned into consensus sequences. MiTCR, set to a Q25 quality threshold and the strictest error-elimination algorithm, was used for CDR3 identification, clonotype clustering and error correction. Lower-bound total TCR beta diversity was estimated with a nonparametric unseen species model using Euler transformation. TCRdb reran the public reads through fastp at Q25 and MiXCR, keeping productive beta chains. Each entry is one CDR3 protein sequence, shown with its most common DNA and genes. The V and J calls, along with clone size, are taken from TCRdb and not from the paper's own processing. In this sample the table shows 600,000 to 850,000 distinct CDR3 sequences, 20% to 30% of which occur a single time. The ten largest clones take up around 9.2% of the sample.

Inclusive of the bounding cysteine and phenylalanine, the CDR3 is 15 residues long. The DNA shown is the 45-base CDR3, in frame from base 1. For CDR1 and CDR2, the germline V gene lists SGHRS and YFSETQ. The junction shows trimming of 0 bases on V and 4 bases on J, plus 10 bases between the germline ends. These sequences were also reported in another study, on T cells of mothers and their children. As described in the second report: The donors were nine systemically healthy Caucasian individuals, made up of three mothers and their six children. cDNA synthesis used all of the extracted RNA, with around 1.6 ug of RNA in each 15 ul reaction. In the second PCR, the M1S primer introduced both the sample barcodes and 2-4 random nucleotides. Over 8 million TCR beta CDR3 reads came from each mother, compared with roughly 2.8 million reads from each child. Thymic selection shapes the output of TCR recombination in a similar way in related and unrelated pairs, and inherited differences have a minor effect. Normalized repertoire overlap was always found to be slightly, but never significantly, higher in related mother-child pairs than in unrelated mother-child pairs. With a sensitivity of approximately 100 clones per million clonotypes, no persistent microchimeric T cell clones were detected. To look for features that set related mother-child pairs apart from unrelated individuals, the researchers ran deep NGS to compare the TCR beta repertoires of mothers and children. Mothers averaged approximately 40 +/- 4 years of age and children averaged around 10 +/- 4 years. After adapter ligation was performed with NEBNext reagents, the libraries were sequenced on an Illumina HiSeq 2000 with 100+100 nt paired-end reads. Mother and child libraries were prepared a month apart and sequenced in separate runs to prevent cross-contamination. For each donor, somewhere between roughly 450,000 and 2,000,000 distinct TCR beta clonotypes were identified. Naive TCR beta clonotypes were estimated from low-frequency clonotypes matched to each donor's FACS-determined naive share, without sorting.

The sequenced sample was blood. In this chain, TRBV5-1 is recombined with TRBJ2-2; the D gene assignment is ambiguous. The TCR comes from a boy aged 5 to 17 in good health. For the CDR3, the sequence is CASSLEPTGTGELFF. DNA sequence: TGCGCCAGCAGCTTGGAACCGACGGGCACCGGGGAGCTGTTTTTT.